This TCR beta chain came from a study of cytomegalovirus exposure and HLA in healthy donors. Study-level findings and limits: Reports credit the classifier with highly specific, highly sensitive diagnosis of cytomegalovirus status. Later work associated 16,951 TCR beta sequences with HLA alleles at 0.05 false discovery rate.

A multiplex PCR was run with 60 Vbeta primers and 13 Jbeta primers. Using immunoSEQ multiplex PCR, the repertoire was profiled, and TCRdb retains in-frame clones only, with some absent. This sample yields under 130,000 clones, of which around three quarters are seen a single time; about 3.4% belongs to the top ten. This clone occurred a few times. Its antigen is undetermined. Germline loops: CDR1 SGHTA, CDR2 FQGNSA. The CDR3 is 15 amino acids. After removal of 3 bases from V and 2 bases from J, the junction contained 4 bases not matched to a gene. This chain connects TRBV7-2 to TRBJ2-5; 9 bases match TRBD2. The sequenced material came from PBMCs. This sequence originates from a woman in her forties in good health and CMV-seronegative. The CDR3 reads CASSLSGGTQETQYF. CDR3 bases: TGTGCCAGCAGCTTGAGCGGGGGGACTCAAGAGACCCAGTACTTC.